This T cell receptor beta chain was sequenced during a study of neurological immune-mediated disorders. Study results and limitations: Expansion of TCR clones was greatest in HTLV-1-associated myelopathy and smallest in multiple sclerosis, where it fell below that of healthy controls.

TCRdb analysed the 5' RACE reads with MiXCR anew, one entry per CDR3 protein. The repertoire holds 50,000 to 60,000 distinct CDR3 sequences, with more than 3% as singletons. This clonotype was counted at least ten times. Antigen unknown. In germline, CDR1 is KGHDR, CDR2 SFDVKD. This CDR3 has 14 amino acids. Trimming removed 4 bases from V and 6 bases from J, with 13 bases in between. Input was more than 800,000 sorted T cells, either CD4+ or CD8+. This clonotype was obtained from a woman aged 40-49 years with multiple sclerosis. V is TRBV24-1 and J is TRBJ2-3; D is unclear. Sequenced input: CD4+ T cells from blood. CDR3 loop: CATSDSRRPDTQYF. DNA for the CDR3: TGTGCCACCAGTGACAGCAGACGTCCGGATACGCAGTATTTT.